The 10 T cell receptor beta chains presented below share a single source sample, sequenced in a study of blood T cell repertoires in COVID-19. Only in-frame clones appear in the TCRdb table, and some are missing; sequencing was by immunoSEQ multiplex PCR. Seen here are some 260,000 clones, about 90% observed once, and the top ten hold about 9.4%. The sample comprised peripheral blood. These receptors originate from a woman between 70 and 85 years old with COVID-19, enrolled during active disease.

The chain uses TRBV19 and TRBJ2-3; D not certain. This CDR3 is built from 13 residues. V was cut by 4 bases and J by 0 bases, with 5 bases left in between. Germline-derived CDR1 and CDR2 are LNHDA and SQIVND (reference sequence). The CDR3 is CASSKPSTDTQYF. The CDR3 coding sequence is TGTGCCAGTAGTAAGCCTAGCACAGATACGCAGTATTTT.

V is TRBV2 and J is TRBJ2-1; 10 bases agree with TRBD2. CDR1 is SNHLY, CDR2 FYNNEI, per germline. There are 15 residues in the CDR3. V trimming: 6 bases; J trimming: 4 bases; junction bases outside the gene matches: 6. CDR3 DNA: TGTGCCAGCAGAGCCGGGACTAGCGCGTACAATGAGCAGTTCTTC. Its protein product is CASRAGTSAYNEQFF. Filled out from reference TRBV2 and TRBJ2-1, the complete variable domain reads EPEVTQTPSHQVTQMGQEVILRCVPISNHLYFYWYRQILGQKVEFLVSFYNNEISEKSEIFDDQFSVERPDGSNFTLKIRSTKLEDSAMYFCASRAGTSAYNEQFFGPGTRLTVL.

The chain carries TRBV27 and TRBJ1-6; 8 bases map to TRBD1. Germline CDR1 MNHEY, CDR2 SMNVEV (reference sequence). Trimming removed 6 bases from V and 6 bases from J; junction bases left unmatched: 10. The CDR3 has 16 residues. CDR3 nucleotides: TGTGCCAGCAGGCCCCTGGGCGACAGGGGTAATTCACCCCTCCACTTT. Amino acids: CASRPLGDRGNSPLHF.

The rearrangement joins TRBV28 to TRBJ1-1, with 9 nucleotides matching TRBD1. The J segment lost 8 bases and the V segment lost 6 bases, leaving 13 bases of the junction unmatched. Germline loops: CDR1 MDHEN, CDR2 SYDVKM. This CDR3 has 15 residues. This CDR3 reads CASSRTGGGRAEAFF. As DNA, the CDR3 is TGTGCCAGCAGCCGAACAGGGGGCGGTCGCGCCGAAGCTTTCTTT.

This clone was observed once. The CDR3 DNA reads TGTGCCAGCAGTTACACCGGGACAGGTCCCAAAAACATTCAGTACTTC. Translated, it gives CASSYTGTGPKNIQYF. The chain is built from TRBV27 and TRBJ2-4, with 8 nucleotides matching TRBD1. Germline V gene sequence: CDR1 MNHEY, CDR2 SMNVEV (reference sequence). The CDR3 runs 16 residues. The V gene end was trimmed by 4 bases and the J gene end by 2 bases; junction bases not matched to a gene: 7.

The V gene is TRBV6-2 or TRBV6-3, the J gene TRBJ2-7, with 12 nucleotides matching TRBD1. Germline V gene sequence: CDR1 MNHEY, CDR2 SVGEGT. The CDR3 contains 15 residues. The V and J ends lost 5 bases and 5 bases, in that order; junction bases with no gene match: 7. The CDR3 bases are TGTGCCAGCAGTGGTCCGGGACAGGGGGCAAACGAGCAGTACTTC. Residues: CASSGPGQGANEQYF.

This clone occurred a few times. This chain connects TRBV4-2 to TRBJ1-1, with TRBD1 identical over 9 bases. This CDR3 has 17 residues. The V and J ends lost 1 base and 0 bases, in that order; junction bases with no gene match: 6. Germline V CDR1 and CDR2: LGHNA, YNFKEQ. CDR3 residues: CASSQGTGGSVNTEAFF. The CDR3 region has the DNA TGTGCCAGCAGCCAAGGAACAGGGGGCTCTGTGAACACTGAAGCTTTCTTT.

The J gene is TRBJ1-6, the V gene TRBV7-9, with 8 bases aligning to TRBD1. CDR1 SEHNR and CDR2 FQNEAQ come from the germline V gene (reference sequence). V was pared by 3 bases and J by 7 bases, with 5 bases of the junction left unmatched. The CDR3 has 15 residues. CDR3 in amino acids: CASSFDDRGNSPLHF. CDR3 DNA sequence: TGTGCCAGCAGCTTTGACGACAGGGGCAATTCACCCCTCCACTTT. The variable domain in full, with the rest retrieved from reference TRBV7-9 and TRBJ1-6, is DTGVSQNPRHKITKRGQNVTFRCDPISEHNRLYWYRQTLGQGPEFLTYFQNEAQLEKSRLLSDRFSAERPKGSFSTLEIQRTEQGDSAMYLCASSFDDRGNSPLHFGNGTRLTVT.

This clone was counted a single time. CDR3 residues: CASSITGNTEAFF. The CDR3 region has the DNA TGCGCCAGCAGCATTACAGGGAACACTGAAGCTTTCTTT. The chain recombines TRBV5-1 with TRBJ1-1; a possible D gene is TRBD1 (5 bases). The CDR3 is 13 residues long. The V gene's germline CDR1 is SGHRS and CDR2 YFSETQ. Trimming stripped 4 bases from V and 1 base from J, with 8 bases between.

This clone came up a few times. The rearrangement links TRBV5-1 to TRBJ1-1; tentatively, D is TRBD1 (6 bases). CDR1 is SGHRS and CDR2 is YFSETQ in the germline V gene. Trimming removed 4 bases from V and 2 bases from J, with 12 bases in between. The CDR3 extends over 14 amino acids. DNA of the CDR3: TGCGCCAGCAGCCAGGGGACTACTAACACTGAAGCTTTCTTT. Protein product: CASSQGTTNTEAFF.